These T cell receptor beta chains were read from a single sample in a study of control samples from healthy donors and cancer patients. This table comes from immunoSEQ multiplex PCR, and its TCRdb copy is limited to in-frame clones, with some not included. The data contain some 130,000 clones, 92% of them singletons. Sequencing input: blood. The receptors derive from a woman aged 45 to 65 in good health. CDR3s include the opening cysteine and the closing phenylalanine or tryptophan. Fields, in order: D gene, V gene, clone size, J gene, CDR3 protein, CDR3 DNA. A D gene is named only where the DNA matches it firmly. Clone size is shown for a subset of rows, as once, few, many or a class of expanded clone.

.	TRBV11-2	.	TRBJ1-4	CASSSTGNEKLFF	TGTGCCAGCAGCTCGACGGGTAATGAAAAACTGTTTTTT
TRBD1	TRBV4-1	.	TRBJ1-4	CASSQIGTALSTNEKLFF	TGCGCCAGCAGCCAAATTGGGACAGCTCTCTCCACTAATGAAAAACTGTTTTTT
.	TRBV6-5	.	TRBJ1-1	CASLRFGEAFF	TGTGCCAGCTTGAGGTTTGGTGAAGCTTTCTTT
TRBD2	TRBV4-2	.	TRBJ2-3	CASSQEVLMGAGQADTQYF	TGTGCCAGCAGCCAAGAGGTCCTTATGGGAGCGGGGCAGGCAGATACGCAGTATTTT
.	TRBV9	.	TRBJ1-6	CASSEAFNSPLHF	TGTGCCAGCAGCGAGGCATTCAATTCACCCCTCCACTTT
TRBD2	TRBV15	.	TRBJ2-7	CATSRVLAGDVYEQYF	TGTGCCACCAGCAGAGTACTAGCGGGAGATGTATACGAGCAGTACTTC
.	TRBV3-1/TRBV3-2	.	TRBJ2-2	CASSRSSSVQTGELFF	TGTGCCAGCAGCCGGTCGTCATCAGTTCAGACCGGGGAGCTGTTTTTT
.	TRBV5-4	once	TRBJ1-1	CASSLPGMNTEAFF	TGTGCCAGCAGCTTGCCAGGGATGAACACTGAAGCTTTCTTT
TRBD1	TRBV14	.	TRBJ1-4	CASSQDRTGGSGKLFF	TGTGCCAGCAGCCAAGACAGGACAGGGGGCAGTGGAAAACTGTTTTTT
.	TRBV5-1	.	TRBJ2-7	CASSLVWAGENEQYF	TGCGCCAGCAGCTTGGTTTGGGCCGGGGAGAACGAGCAGTACTTC
.	TRBV6-1	once	TRBJ2-6	CASSDHRLSGANVLTF	TGTGCCAGCAGTGATCACAGACTGTCTGGGGCCAACGTCCTGACTTTC
.	TRBV18	.	TRBJ1-2	CASRSDDSGYGYTF	TGTGCCAGCCGTTCTGACGACTCCGGCTATGGCTACACCTTC
.	TRBV2	.	TRBJ1-5	CASTDSNFGNQPQHF	TGTGCCAGCACCGATAGTAACTTTGGCAATCAGCCCCAGCATTTT
TRBD2	TRBV5-1	.	TRBJ2-2	CASSLRSSSGNTGELFF	TGCGCCAGCAGCTTGAGGTCGTCTAGCGGCAACACCGGGGAGCTGTTTTTT
.	TRBV24-1	.	TRBJ1-4	CATSDATVPGGNEKLFF	TGTGCCACCAGTGACGCAACAGTACCGGGGGGTAATGAAAAACTGTTTTTT
.	TRBV6-5	.	TRBJ1-2	CASQPRRGGGYTF	TGTGCCAGCCAACCACGTAGGGGTGGAGGCTACACCTTC
.	TRBV7-9	.	TRBJ1-1	CASSLGARNTEAFF	TGTGCCAGCAGCTTAGGGGCCCGAAACACTGAAGCTTTCTTT
.	TRBV5-1	.	TRBJ1-2	CASSLDRATYGYTF	TGCGCCAGCAGCTTGGACAGGGCCACCTATGGCTACACCTTC
.	TRBV19	.	TRBJ2-2	CASSMQGGGTGELFF	TGTGCCAGTAGTATGCAGGGGGGAGGCACCGGGGAGCTGTTTTTT
TRBD2	TRBV2	.	TRBJ2-1	CASSVTAGGLNEQFF	TGTGCCAGCAGCGTAACAGCGGGGGGGCTTAATGAGCAGTTCTTC
TRBD2	TRBV6-1	.	TRBJ2-5	CASREVAGGMGTQYF	TGTGCCAGCAGAGAAGTAGCGGGGGGTATGGGGACCCAGTACTTC
.	TRBV7-2	.	TRBJ2-5	CASSTRGSYQETQYF	TGTGCCAGCAGCACCCGGGGCTCGTACCAAGAGACCCAGTACTTC
.	TRBV28	.	TRBJ1-3	CASSFEGSGNTIYF	TGTGCCAGCAGTTTCGAGGGATCCGGAAACACCATATATTTT
.	TRBV3-1/TRBV3-2	.	TRBJ1-5	CASSPHYNSNQPQHF	TGTGCCAGCAGCCCTCACTACAATAGCAATCAGCCCCAGCATTTT
TRBD1	TRBV29-1	.	TRBJ1-2	CSVEDRQGENF	TGCAGCGTTGAAGATCGCCAGGGGGAAAACTTC
TRBD2	TRBV5-1	.	TRBJ2-1	CASSNHLTSGGFNEQFF	TGCGCCAGCAGCAACCACCTGACTAGCGGGGGGTTTAATGAGCAGTTCTTC
TRBD2	TRBV6-4	.	TRBJ2-3	CASSFEAAGGPDTQYF	TGTGCCAGCAGTTTCGAGGCAGCGGGAGGGCCAGATACGCAGTATTTT
.	TRBV10-3	.	TRBJ1-2	CAISELADIYGYTF	TGTGCCATCAGTGAGTTAGCAGACATCTATGGCTACACCTTC
TRBD1	TRBV7-9	.	TRBJ1-1	CASSSDRGRTEAFF	TGTGCCAGCAGCTCGGACAGGGGACGCACTGAAGCTTTCTTT
.	TRBV5-1	.	TRBJ1-1	CASSLNTGNTEAFF	TGCGCCAGCAGCTTGAATACAGGGAACACTGAAGCTTTCTTT
.	TRBV25-1	.	TRBJ2-4	CASSEGPTGAKNIQYF	TGTGCCAGCAGTGAGGGACCCACCGGGGCCAAAAACATTCAGTACTTC
.	TRBV7-9	.	TRBJ2-2	CASSTIPGSNTGELFF	TGTGCCAGCAGCACTATTCCAGGGTCGAACACCGGGGAGCTGTTTTTT
.	TRBV6-1	.	TRBJ2-7	CASSEVSEQYF	TGTGCCAGCAGTGAAGTGAGCGAGCAGTACTTC
TRBD1	TRBV9	.	TRBJ1-1	CASSQSGGTTGLAFF	TGTGCCAGCAGCCAGTCGGGGGGTACGACAGGGCTAGCTTTCTTT
.	TRBV12-5	.	TRBJ1-2	CASGSGPGGYTF	TGTGCTAGTGGATCAGGGCCGGGTGGCTACACCTTC
.	TRBV2	.	TRBJ2-3	CASSEVVSTDTQYF	TGTGCCAGCAGTGAAGTAGTGAGCACAGATACGCAGTATTTT
TRBD1	TRBV6-6	.	TRBJ1-4	CASSDVGQGYEKLFF	TGTGCCAGCAGTGACGTTGGACAGGGGTATGAAAAACTGTTTTTT
.	TRBV19	few	TRBJ1-3	CASRRPAVRNTIYF	TGTGCCAGTAGAAGACCCGCCGTACGAAACACCATATATTTT
TRBD1	TRBV5-1	.	TRBJ1-2	CASSPGQPNYGYTF	TGCGCCAGCAGCCCGGGACAGCCAAACTATGGCTACACCTTC